The 8 T cell receptor beta chains below come from one sample, sequenced in a study of CD8+CD57+ T cells in acquired aplastic anemia. TCR beta VDJ combinations and CDR3 sequences were profiled from genomic DNA. TCRdb independently ran MiXCR on the reads; one entry per CDR3 protein. The sample lists about 220,000 distinct CDR3 sequences; more than 40% were seen once. Only patients with CD8+CD57+ cell expansion on flow cytometry were chosen for sequencing. Sequencing was done on a sample of sorted CD4+, CD8+, or CD8+CD57+ T cells (not recorded which) from PBMCs. All receptors come from a human donor with aplastic anemia.

This chain connects TRBV28 to TRBJ2-1, with TRBD2 matching 10 bases. Germline CDR1 is MDHEN and CDR2 is SYDVKM. V lost 5 bases and J lost 5; bases outside the gene matches: 9. This CDR3 is 16 amino acids long. The CDR3 DNA reads TGTGCCAGCAGTGCTAGCGGGAGCATCCTCGACAATGAGCAGTTCTTC. Protein: CASSASGSILDNEQFF.

The V and J genes are TRBV2 and TRBJ2-1; the match to TRBD2 covers 13 bases. Germline V gene sequence: CDR1 SNHLY, CDR2 FYNNEI. The CDR3 is 15 amino acids. With 5 bases clipped from V and 8 bases from J, the junction kept 6 bases outside the gene matches. This CDR3 reads CASSPGLAGIDEQFF. CDR3 coding DNA: TGTGCCAGCAGTCCGGGACTAGCGGGGATTGATGAGCAGTTCTTC. Using reference TRBV2 and TRBJ2-1 for the parts outside the CDR3, the full variable domain is EPEVTQTPSHQVTQMGQEVILRCVPISNHLYFYWYRQILGQKVEFLVSFYNNEISEKSEIFDDQFSVERPDGSNFTLKIRSTKLEDSAMYFCASSPGLAGIDEQFFGPGTRLTVL.

About this clonotype itself: A much larger clone is a single base away; this may be a read error. The chain joins TRBV5-1 to TRBJ2-5; perhaps TRBD1 as D (6 bases). Per germline, CDR1 SGHRS and CDR2 YFSETQ. Trimming shortened V by 0 bases and J by 5 bases, and 11 bases separated the two germline ends. This CDR3 comprises 14 residues. As DNA, the CDR3 is TGCGCCAGCAGCTTGGCCACAGGGCGGGAGACCCAGTACTTC. Translation gives CASSLATGRETQYF.

With regard to this clonotype: The junction departs from germline at one end; a sequencing error may be responsible. V and J are TRBV4-3 and TRBJ2-7, with a tentative D call TRBD1 (5 bases). Germline lookup yields CDR1 LGHNA and CDR2 YSLEER. This CDR3 comprises 15 residues. The CDR3 sequence is CANSQATGRTYEQYF. The CDR3 DNA reads TGCGCCAACAGCCAAGCAACAGGCAGAACCTACGAGCAGTACTTC.

The gene calls are TRBV20-1 and TRBJ1-1, with 8 bases identical to TRBD1. The V gene end was trimmed by 3 bases and the J gene end by 11 bases; junction bases not matched to a gene: 11. Germline lookup yields CDR1 DFQATT and CDR2 SNEGSKA (reference sequence). The CDR3 contains 13 residues. The CDR3 region has the DNA TGCAGTGCTAGCGAGGGGTTCAGGGGGCAGGCTTTCTTT. Translation: CSASEGFRGQAFF.

This clonotype occurred many times. The V call is TRBV20-1, the J call TRBJ2-7; D is possibly TRBD2 (6 bases). The V end lost 5 bases, the J end lost 2 bases, and 19 bases lay between the germline ends. This CDR3 has 15 amino acids. Germline V gene data show CDR1 as DFQATT and CDR2 as SNEGSKA (reference sequence). This chain's CDR3 is CSAPRWRESAYEQYF. The CDR3, as DNA: TGCAGTGCTCCGAGGTGGAGGGAGTCCGCCTACGAGCAGTACTTC.

The chain has TRBV7-3 and TRBJ2-5; 8 nucleotides line up with TRBD2. This CDR3 region has 13 residues. V gave up 6 bases and J gave up 5 bases; unmatched junction bases: 5. The V gene's germline CDR1 is SGHTA and CDR2 FQGTGA. This CDR3 is CASSAGGGETQYF. CDR3 nucleotides: TGTGCCAGCAGTGCGGGGGGTGGGGAGACCCAGTACTTC. Supplemented by reference TRBV7-3 and TRBJ2-5, the full variable domain reads GAGVSQTPSNKVTEKGKYVELRCDPISGHTALYWYRQSLGQGPEFLIYFQGTGAADDSGLPNDRFFAVRPEGSVSTLKIQRTERGDSAVYLCASSAGGGETQYFGPGTRLLVL.

This clonotype was recorded only once. The chain links TRBV19 to TRBJ1-5; 12 nucleotides align to TRBD1. Trimming cost V 4 bases and J 2 bases; bases outside gene matches: 6. This CDR3 contains 17 residues. Germline V lookup: CDR1 LNHDA, CDR2 SQIVND (reference sequence). The CDR3 coding sequence is TGTGCCAGTAGTACCGGGACAGGGGGCGGCGGCAATCAGCCCCAGCATTTT. This translates into CASSTGTGGGGNQPQHF. Complete variable domain (other parts from reference TRBV19 and TRBJ1-5): DGGITQSPKYLFRKEGQNVTLSCEQNLNHDAMYWYRQDPGQGLRLIYYSQIVNDFQKGDIAEGYSVSREKKESFPLTVTSAQKNPTAFYLCASSTGTGGGGNQPQHFGDGTRLSIL.